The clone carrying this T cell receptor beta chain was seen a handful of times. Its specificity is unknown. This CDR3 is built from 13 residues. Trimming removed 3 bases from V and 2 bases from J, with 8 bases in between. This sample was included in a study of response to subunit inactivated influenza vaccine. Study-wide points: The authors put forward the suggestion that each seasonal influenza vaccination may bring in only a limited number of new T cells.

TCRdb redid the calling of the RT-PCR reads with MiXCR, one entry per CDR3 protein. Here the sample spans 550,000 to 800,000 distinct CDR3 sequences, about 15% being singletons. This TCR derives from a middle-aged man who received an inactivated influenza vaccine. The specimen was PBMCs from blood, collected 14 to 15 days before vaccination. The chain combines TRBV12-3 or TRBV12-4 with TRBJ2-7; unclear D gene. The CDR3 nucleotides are TGTGCCAGCAGTTTGATATCCCCCTACGAGCAGTACTTC. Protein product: CASSLISPYEQYF.